The 29 T cell receptor beta chains below all came from one sample that was sequenced in a study of blood T cell repertoires in COVID-19. The protocol was immunoSEQ multiplex PCR, while the TCRdb copy is restricted to in-frame clones and leaves out a portion. The repertoire holds 490,000 or so clones, with 80% to 90% as singletons. Source material: PBMCs or T cells enriched from blood (not recorded which). These receptors were taken from a woman aged 55-69 years who had recovered from COVID-19.

This rearrangement joins TRBV5-1 to TRBJ1-5, with a possible D match to TRBD1 (5 bases). The CDR3 contains 14 residues. Germline CDR1 is SGHRS and CDR2 is YFSETQ. V was cut by 0 bases and J by 1 base, with 5 bases left in between. CDR3 residues: CASSLEGSNQPQHF. CDR3 DNA sequence: TGCGCCAGCAGCTTGGAGGGGAGCAATCAGCCCCAGCATTTT.

The chain recombines TRBV5-1 with TRBJ1-2, with 7 bases lining up with TRBD1. Per germline, CDR1 SGHRS and CDR2 YFSETQ. The ends lost 4 bases at V and 3 bases at J; junction bases unmatched: 12. CDR3 length equals 16 residues. The CDR3 DNA reads as TGCGCCAGCAGCCCGTCGACAGGGCAGTGGGACTATGGCTACACCTTC. It translates to CASSPSTGQWDYGYTF.

In this sample, this clone turned up once. V gene TRBV7-2 combines with J gene TRBJ1-2; 8 bases align to TRBD1. CDR1 and CDR2 (germline): SGHTA, FQGNSA. The junction had 7 bases not matched to a gene; V was cut back by 2 bases and J by 2 bases. The CDR3 has 16 amino acids. The chain's CDR3 is CASSLHWNRGNYGYTF. The CDR3 DNA follows: TGTGCCAGCAGCTTACATTGGAACAGGGGGAACTATGGCTACACCTTC.

In this sample, this clone turned up a few times. The chain employs TRBV5-1 and TRBJ1-2; 8 bases fit TRBD1. The CDR3 sequence is 16 residues long. CDR1 SGHRS and CDR2 YFSETQ come from the germline V gene. V dropped 4 bases and J dropped 0; count of bases not matched to a gene: 8. In DNA form, the CDR3 reads TGCGCCAGCAGCCCCAAGACAGGGGCGACTAACTATGGCTACACCTTC. Translated: CASSPKTGATNYGYTF.

The chain uses TRBV5-1 and TRBJ1-1; D remains ambiguous. CDR3 size: 14 residues. The germline V gene encodes CDR1 SGHRS and CDR2 YFSETQ. Deletions cut 7 bases from V and 0 bases from J, with 13 bases between. In DNA form, the CDR3 reads TGCGCCAGCGGTCGAAGTCAGATGAACACTGAAGCTTTCTTT. Encoded protein: CASGRSQMNTEAFF.

V is TRBV27 and J is TRBJ2-7, with 10 positions matching TRBD1. CDR1 is MNHEY and CDR2 is SMNVEV in the germline V gene (reference sequence). The CDR3 is made up of 18 amino acids. Trimming took 2 bases from V and 2 from J; bases not matched to a gene: 12. As DNA, the CDR3 is TGTGCCAGCAGTTTAAGTGAGGACGAGGGACAGGGGACCTACGAGCAGTACGTC. It encodes CASSLSEDEGQGTYEQYV.

V is TRBV11-2 and J is TRBJ2-1; 9 bases map to TRBD1. Per the germline V gene, CDR1 is SGHAT and CDR2 is FQNNGV. Germline trimming cut 6 bases from V and 7 bases from J; bases unmatched to any gene: 7. The CDR3 length is 14 residues. CDR3 loop: CASSSGTGSNEQFF. CDR3 bases: TGTGCCAGCAGTTCCGGGACAGGGTCGAATGAGCAGTTCTTC.

This clone was counted once. The V gene is TRBV9, the J gene TRBJ2-1, with D possibly matching TRBD2 (7 bases). The CDR3 length is 16 residues. The ends were cut back, 4 bases at V and 5 bases at J, with 19 bases in the middle. CDR1 SGDLS and CDR2 YYNGEE come from the germline V gene. The CDR3 is CASSKRGGPIDNEQFF. DNA of the CDR3: TGTGCCAGCAGCAAGAGGGGGGGACCTATCGACAATGAGCAGTTCTTC. Combining the CDR3 with reference TRBV9 and TRBJ2-1 gives the whole variable domain DSGVTQTPKHLITATGQRVTLRCSPRSGDLSVYWYQQSLDQGLQFLIQYYNGEERAKGNILERFSAQQFPDLHSELNLSSLELGDSALYFCASSKRGGPIDNEQFFGPGTRLTVL.

This rearrangement joins TRBV4-2 to TRBJ1-3; no reliable D call. The CDR3 runs 15 residues. The germline V and J ends were trimmed by 5 bases and 2 bases, with 13 bases remaining between them. Per the germline V gene, CDR1 is LGHNA and CDR2 is YNFKEQ. The CDR3 DNA sequence: TGTGCCAGCAGCTCGACGCAGGCCGCTGGAAACACCATATATTTT. Encoded protein: CASSSTQAAGNTIYF.

The rearrangement links TRBV11-2 to TRBJ2-6; 8 nucleotides line up with TRBD2. The V gene's germline CDR1 is SGHAT and CDR2 FQNNGV. The CDR3 loop spans 19 amino acids. J gave up 0 bases and V 3 bases, and 10 bases lay outside the gene matches. As DNA, the CDR3 is TGTGCCAGCAGCTTTCAGCGGGGGACGTCATCCTCTGGGGCCAACGTCCTGACTTTC. Protein sequence: CASSFQRGTSSSGANVLTF.

This chain's CDR3 is CASGSGQGARNEQFF. In DNA form, the CDR3 reads TGTGCTAGTGGCTCCGGACAGGGGGCGCGAAATGAGCAGTTCTTC. The chain carries TRBV12-5 and TRBJ2-1; 11 bases map to TRBD1. The CDR3 has 15 residues. The germline V gene has CDR1 LGHNT and CDR2 FRNRAP. Unmatched junction bases numbered 8, after V lost 6 bases and J lost 7 bases. The complete variable domain, with remaining parts taken from reference TRBV12-5 and TRBJ2-1, reads DARVTQTPRHKVTEMGQEVTMRCQPILGHNTVFWYRQTMMQGLELLAYFRNRAPLDDSGMPKDRFSAEMPDATLATLKIQPSEPRDSAVYFCASGSGQGARNEQFFGPGTRLTVL.

The chain is built from TRBV11-2 and TRBJ1-1; D is uncertain. Trimming removed 7 bases at V and 3 bases at J, with 15 bases between. The CDR3 consists of 14 residues. The germline CDR1 and CDR2 sequences are SGHAT and FQNNGV. The CDR3 nucleotides are TGTGCCAGCACCCCCCCCGCCAGGTACACTGAAGCTTTCTTT. It encodes CASTPPARYTEAFF.

The chain couples TRBV28 to TRBJ1-2, with 7 positions matching TRBD1. The V gene end was trimmed by 8 bases and the J gene end by 4 bases; junction bases not matched to a gene: 7. The germline gives CDR1 MDHEN, CDR2 SYDVKM. There are 13 residues in the CDR3. The DNA for the CDR3 is TGTGCCAGCCGGCGACAGGGACCCTATGGCTACACCTTC. Translating gives CASRRQGPYGYTF.

The chain links TRBV24-1 to TRBJ1-4; 7 bases agree with TRBD1. The germline V gene has CDR1 KGHDR and CDR2 SFDVKD. This CDR3 contains 11 residues. The V and J ends lost 4 bases and 16 bases, in that order; junction bases with no gene match: 5. For the CDR3, the DNA is TGTGCCACCAGTGACCTGGGACAGTGGTTTTTT. It encodes CATSDLGQWFF.

The V and J genes are TRBV30 and TRBJ1-1; D is undetermined. The V gene lost 4 bases and the J gene lost 4 bases, with 13 bases spanning the gap. This CDR3 comprises 13 residues. Germline assignment: CDR1 GTSNPN and CDR2 SVGIG (reference sequence). Here the CDR3 DNA reads TGTGCCTGGACGGTTTCGACAAGCACTGAAGCTTTCTTT. Translating gives CAWTVSTSTEAFF.

A single count supports this clone. The gene calls are TRBV5-1 and TRBJ1-1, with D possibly TRBD1 on 6 matching bases. Trimming stripped 4 bases from V and 5 bases from J, with 12 bases between. The CDR3 has 13 amino acids. Germline V gives CDR1 SGHRS, CDR2 YFSETQ. Here the CDR3 DNA reads TGCGCCAGCAGCACAGGGTCTGGGACTGAAGCTTTCTTT. Protein product: CASSTGSGTEAFF.

This rearrangement joins TRBV7-8 to TRBJ1-5; D remains unclear. Germline V gene data show CDR1 as SGHVS and CDR2 as FQNEAQ. Trimming left V 7 bases short and J 5 bases short, with 21 bases between. This CDR3 comprises 16 residues. DNA for the CDR3: TGTGCCAGCACTAAAGGGAGGGCAGCCAGCGATCAGCCCCAGCATTTT. Amino acid sequence: CASTKGRAASDQPQHF.

The rearrangement joins TRBV7-9 to TRBJ2-3; D unclear. This CDR3 contains 15 residues. CDR1 is SEHNR and CDR2 is FQNEAQ in the germline V gene (reference sequence). The V and J ends lost 3 bases and 2 bases respectively, with 12 bases between them. The CDR3 region has the DNA TGTGCCAGCAGCTTCTCTCAACTTACCACAGATACGCAGTATTTT. Amino acid sequence: CASSFSQLTTDTQYF.

The J gene is TRBJ1-1, the V gene TRBV21-1; no DNA check was done on the table's D call, TRBD1. TRBV21-1 is deemed a pseudogene. The CDR3 totals 13 residues. The CDR3 coding sequence is TGTGCCAGCAGCAACGGACAGGGGTCTGCAGCTTTCTTT. It is translated as CASSNGQGSAAFF.

This rearrangement joins TRBV4-1 to TRBJ2-7, with 7 bases fitting TRBD2. V was pared by 2 bases and J by 7 bases, with 14 bases of the junction left unmatched. There are 16 residues in the CDR3. The germline gives CDR1 MGHRA, CDR2 YSYEKL. CDR3 sequence: CASSQPAGTTFSEQYF. The CDR3 DNA reads TGCGCCAGCAGCCAACCCGCCGGGACTACCTTTAGTGAGCAGTACTTC.

The chain combines TRBV10-3 with TRBJ2-3; 13 bases are shared with TRBD2. The CDR3 contains 18 residues. Germline V lookup: CDR1 ENHRY, CDR2 SYGVKD. J lost 0 bases, V lost 10 bases, and 13 bases had no gene match. The CDR3 loop is CATRLAGGLISSTDTQYF. The CDR3 nucleotides are TGTGCCACGCGACTAGCGGGGGGCCTAATATCTAGCACAGATACGCAGTATTTT.

The chain carries TRBV9 and TRBJ2-5, with D possibly TRBD2 on 6 matching bases. Between the trimmed V and J ends, which lost 4 bases and 4 bases, there was a span of 14 bases. This CDR3 spans 14 amino acids. CDR1 and CDR2 from the germline V gene are SGDLS and YYNGEE. CDR3 DNA sequence: TGTGCCAGCAGCCCCACTAGCTTCCCAGAGACCCAGTACTTC. Protein product: CASSPTSFPETQYF.

The chain has TRBV5-6 and TRBJ1-3, with D perhaps TRBD1 (6 bases). V shed 4 bases and J shed 4 bases, with 12 bases lying between them. CDR3 length: 14 amino acids. Germline loops: CDR1 SGHDT, CDR2 YYEEEE. The CDR3, as DNA: TGTGCCAGCAGCCCTACAGGGCCAGGAAACACCATATATTTT. Translated: CASSPTGPGNTIYF.

The V call is TRBV10-3, the J call TRBJ2-3; TRBD2 matches at 7 bases. The CDR3 has 16 amino acids. The trim removed 7 bases at V and 2 bases at J, leaving 12 bases unmatched. Looked up from germline, CDR1 is ENHRY and CDR2 is SYGVKD. The CDR3 here is CAIKAGLAVNTDTQYF. CDR3 DNA sequence: TGTGCCATCAAGGCGGGGCTAGCGGTGAACACAGATACGCAGTATTTT.

The V gene is TRBV5-1, the J gene TRBJ1-1, with TRBD1 identical over 7 bases. The V segment lost 1 base and the J segment 0 bases; nucleotides outside the gene matches: 6. CDR3 length equals 16 residues. Germline assignment: CDR1 SGHRS and CDR2 YFSETQ. In DNA form, the CDR3 reads TGCGCCAGCAGCTTGACTCGGACAGGATTGAACACTGAAGCTTTCTTT. This codes for CASSLTRTGLNTEAFF.

The chain employs TRBV5-1 and TRBJ2-1; 7 bases align to TRBD2. V lost 4 bases and J lost 0; bases outside the gene matches: 1. The CDR3 runs 14 residues. Germline V gene sequence: CDR1 SGHRS, CDR2 YFSETQ. The CDR3 DNA is TGCGCCAGCAGCGGCGGGAGCTCCTACAATGAGCAGTTCTTC. Its translation is CASSGGSSYNEQFF.

The V call is TRBV7-2, the J call TRBJ2-3; a possible D gene is TRBD1 (5 bases). Germline CDR1 SGHTA, CDR2 FQGNSA. The germline V and J ends were trimmed by 5 bases and 2 bases, with 14 bases remaining between them. The CDR3 spans 15 residues. The CDR3 spells CASSPQGGPTDTQYF. Written as DNA, the CDR3 is TGTGCCAGCAGCCCCCAGGGTGGCCCCACAGATACGCAGTATTTT.

In its sample, this clone was seen a few times. The CDR3 region is CASSYLGGQIRTNEKLFF. In nucleotides, the CDR3 is TGTGCCAGCAGCTACCTCGGGGGTCAGATCCGAACTAATGAAAAACTGTTTTTT. This sequence joins TRBV11-2 and TRBJ1-4, with a tentative D call TRBD1 (5 bases). This CDR3 contains 18 residues. Trimming took 4 bases from V and 1 from J, leaving 19 bases between them. Germline loops: CDR1 SGHAT, CDR2 FQNNGV. Looking up the rest from reference TRBV11-2 and TRBJ1-4 gives the full variable domain: EAGVAQSPRYKIIEKRQSVAFWCNPISGHATLYWYQQILGQGPKLLIQFQNNGVVDDSQLPKDRFSAERLKGVDSTLKIQPAKLEDSAVYLCASSYLGGQIRTNEKLFFGSGTQLSVL.

The table lists this clone with a count of one. The genes are TRBV7-8 and TRBJ2-7; 11 positions match TRBD2. This CDR3 spans 14 amino acids. Per the germline V gene, CDR1 is SGHVS and CDR2 is FQNEAQ. The CDR3 sequence: CASSLAGGSYEQYV. The CDR3 DNA sequence: TGTGCCAGCAGCCTAGCGGGGGGTTCCTACGAGCAGTACGTC.